Following are 25 T cell receptor beta chains from one sample sequenced in a study of molecular identifiers for immune sequencing clone quantification. TCRdb re-derived calls from the PCR reads in MiXCR, one entry per CDR3 protein. The table lists roughly 320,000 distinct CDR3 sequences, 20% to 25% of them singletons. The material sequenced was naive CD8+ T cells from blood, with Jurkat cell RNA spiked in. The subset is: FACS-sorted CD8+CD4-CCR7+CD45RA+ naive T cells. The receptors stem from a human donor in good health. Some libraries in this study had Jurkat cell RNA spiked in.

This clonotype was observed many times. The rearrangement uses TRBV6-2 or TRBV6-3 and TRBJ2-3, with 7 positions matching TRBD2. V shed 5 bases, J shed 5 bases, and the junction held 4 bases outside the gene matches. Germline values: CDR1 MNHEY, CDR2 SVGEGT. The CDR3 loop spans 13 amino acids. CDR3 DNA: TGTGCCAGCAGTAGCGGGGATGGAGATACGCAGTATTTT. Protein sequence: CASSSGDGDTQYF.

The chain has TRBV23-1 and TRBJ1-6; TRBD1 aligns across 8 bases. TRBV23-1 is an open reading frame, and its role is uncertain. Trimming removed 2 bases from V and 0 bases from J; junction bases left unmatched: 9. There are 19 residues in the CDR3. In nucleotides, the CDR3 is TGCGCCAGCAGTCAACCCGACAGGGGTAGGGACTCCTATAATTCACCCCTCCACTTT. As protein: CASSQPDRGRDSYNSPLHF.

This clonotype appeared a few times. The gene calls are TRBV19 and TRBJ2-2; D gene uncertain. The V end lost 7 bases, the J end lost 6 bases, and 12 bases lay between the germline ends. There are 13 residues in the CDR3. Germline V gives CDR1 LNHDA, CDR2 SQIVND (reference sequence). CDR3 residues: CASNLGSPGELFF. The CDR3 DNA reads as TGTGCCAGTAATTTGGGGTCCCCCGGGGAGCTGTTTTTT. Full variable domain (remainder filled in from reference TRBV19 and TRBJ2-2): DGGITQSPKYLFRKEGQNVTLSCEQNLNHDAMYWYRQDPGQGLRLIYYSQIVNDFQKGDIAEGYSVSREKKESFPLTVTSAQKNPTAFYLCASNLGSPGELFFGEGSRLTVL.

The table lists this clonotype with many counts. The chain employs TRBV19 and TRBJ2-7, with TRBD1 matching over 11 bases. CDR3 length: 16 amino acids. CDR1 and CDR2 (germline): LNHDA, SQIVND (reference sequence). Germline trimming cut 1 base from V and 5 bases from J; bases unmatched to any gene: 7. CDR3 sequence: CASSIAGTGGLDEQYF. As DNA, the CDR3 is TGTGCCAGTAGTATAGCCGGGACAGGGGGGTTGGACGAGCAGTACTTC.

This clonotype was detected ten times or more. The chain is built from TRBV19 and TRBJ2-3, with 7 bases that match TRBD2. CDR3 length: 14 amino acids. The V gene end was trimmed by 5 bases and the J gene end by 5 bases; junction bases not matched to a gene: 7. CDR1 and CDR2 from the germline V gene are LNHDA and SQIVND (reference sequence). CDR3 loop: CASSGRELVDTQYF. The CDR3 DNA follows: TGTGCCAGTAGTGGGAGGGAGTTGGTAGATACGCAGTATTTT.

The chain links TRBV4-1 to TRBJ1-2; no definite D call. Germline CDR1 reads MGHRA; CDR2 reads YSYEKL. The CDR3 is 12 residues long. The ends were cut back, 0 bases at V and 10 bases at J, with 9 bases in the middle. The CDR3 bases are TGCGCCAGCAGCCAAGATCTTCAGGACTACACCTTC. It is translated as CASSQDLQDYTF.

This clonotype was seen many times. The rearrangement uses TRBV9 and TRBJ1-2; TRBD1 aligns across 7 bases. In germline, CDR1 is SGDLS, CDR2 YYNGEE. Trimming cost V 4 bases and J 4 bases; bases outside gene matches: 7. This CDR3 has 14 amino acids. For the CDR3, the DNA is TGTGCCAGCAGCAACACAGGGGCGAGCTATGGCTACACCTTC. Protein: CASSNTGASYGYTF.

The chain couples TRBV12-5 to TRBJ2-5; 14 bases are shared with TRBD2. With 3 bases clipped from V and 5 bases from J, the junction kept 8 bases outside the gene matches. CDR3 length: 17 residues. From germline, CDR1 is LGHNT and CDR2 FRNRAP. CDR3 protein: CASGFWGLAGVLETQYF. The CDR3 DNA sequence: TGTGCTAGTGGTTTTTGGGGACTAGCGGGAGTACTGGAGACCCAGTACTTC.

This clonotype was detected only a few times. At one end the junction does not follow the germline gene, possibly because of a read error. This chain connects TRBV12-3 or TRBV12-4 to TRBJ2-2; D might be TRBD2 (5 bases). This CDR3 is built from 15 residues. The CDR3 loop is CASSLYSRSTGELVF. The CDR3 nucleotides read TGTGCCAGCAGTTTATACAGTCGGAGCACCGGGGAGCTGGTTTTT.

This clonotype was counted at least ten times. The chain links TRBV12-3 or TRBV12-4 to TRBJ2-3, with 7 bases that match TRBD1. CDR3 length equals 15 residues. V lost 7 bases, J lost 4 bases, and 11 bases stayed unmatched. The DNA of the CDR3 is TGTGCCAGCACTACTCAACAGGGGTGGCCAGATACGCAGTATTTT. It is translated as CASTTQQGWPDTQYF.

As concerns this clonotype: One end of the junction is discordant with germline, which a read error may explain. The CDR3 loop is CSALLWTGDQPQRF. The DNA of the CDR3 is TGCAGTGCCCTTCTTTGGACAGGGGACCAGCCCCAGCGTTTT. J is TRBJ1-5 and V is TRBV20-1; 9 bases fit TRBD1. Germline lookup yields CDR1 DFQATT and CDR2 SNEGSKA (reference sequence). The CDR3 covers 14 residues.

CDR3 amino acids: CSAREWGTAGYQETQYF. CDR3 DNA: TGCAGTGCTAGAGAGTGGGGGACCGCGGGTTATCAAGAGACCCAGTACTTC. J is TRBJ2-5 and V is TRBV20-1; D is perhaps TRBD1 or TRBD2 (5 bases each). The germline V and J ends were trimmed by 0 bases and 2 bases, with 19 bases remaining between them. The CDR3 length is 17 residues. The germline V gene encodes CDR1 DFQATT and CDR2 SNEGSKA (reference sequence).

This clonotype was seen many times. The chain couples TRBV19 to TRBJ2-4; unclear D gene. Germline assignment: CDR1 LNHDA and CDR2 SQIVND (reference sequence). The CDR3 totals 15 residues. The V end was cut by 5 bases, the J end by 7 bases, with 18 bases between. The CDR3: CASSWVTRTPNIQYF. CDR3 coding DNA: TGTGCCAGTAGTTGGGTGACCCGGACCCCTAACATTCAGTACTTC. Combining the CDR3 with reference TRBV19 and TRBJ2-4 gives the whole variable domain DGGITQSPKYLFRKEGQNVTLSCEQNLNHDAMYWYRQDPGQGLRLIYYSQIVNDFQKGDIAEGYSVSREKKESFPLTVTSAQKNPTAFYLCASSWVTRTPNIQYFGAGTRLSVL.

At least ten counts were recorded for this clonotype. The V call is TRBV12-3 or TRBV12-4, the J call TRBJ1-5; no firm D call. This CDR3 has 15 amino acids. Trimming stripped 5 bases from V and 0 bases from J, with 11 bases between. DNA of the CDR3: TGTGCCAGCAGTGCTATAGAGAATAGCAATCAGCCCCAGCATTTT. Translating gives CASSAIENSNQPQHF.

This clonotype has ten or more counts. The chain couples TRBV9 to TRBJ2-7; 9 bases agree with TRBD2. Germline V gives CDR1 SGDLS, CDR2 YYNGEE. V trimming: 1 base; J trimming: 2 bases; junction bases outside the gene matches: 7. This CDR3 is built from 16 residues. The CDR3: CASSVLSTSGPYEQYF. The CDR3, as DNA: TGTGCCAGCAGCGTACTTTCGACTAGCGGCCCCTACGAGCAGTACTTC.

The table lists this clonotype with many counts. This rearrangement joins TRBV7-8 to TRBJ1-4; no firm D call. Germline V CDR1 and CDR2: SGHVS, FQNEAQ. The CDR3 extends over 14 amino acids. With 3 bases removed from V and 6 bases from J, the gap between germline ends came to 11 bases. The CDR3 loop is CASSLDPMDEKLFF. CDR3 DNA sequence: TGTGCCAGCAGCTTGGACCCGATGGATGAAAAACTGTTTTTT.

This clonotype appeared many times. The chain is built from TRBV7-9 and TRBJ2-7; no definite D call. CDR3 length: 12 amino acids. CDR1 and CDR2 from the germline V gene are SEHNR and FQNEAQ (reference sequence). V lost 1 base, J lost 3 bases, and 4 bases lay in between. The CDR3 protein is CASSLEVYEQYF. CDR3 nucleotide sequence: TGTGCCAGCAGCTTAGAAGTCTACGAGCAGTACTTC.

This clonotype appeared many times. This rearrangement joins TRBV7-8 to TRBJ2-1; D might be TRBD2 (7 bases). CDR1 and CDR2 (germline): SGHVS, FQNEAQ. Trimming pared 4 bases from V and 7 bases from J, leaving 17 bases between. The CDR3 spans 15 residues. CDR3 in DNA: TGTGCCAGCAGCTATTCACAGGGAGGGATTAATGAGCAGTTCTTC. Its translation: CASSYSQGGINEQFF.

This clonotype appeared many times. The V gene is TRBV27, the J gene TRBJ2-7; either TRBD1 or TRBD2 may supply D (5 bases each). V lost 5 bases and J lost 4, with 21 bases in between. Germline lookup yields CDR1 MNHEY and CDR2 SMNVEV (reference sequence). The CDR3 loop spans 16 amino acids. The CDR3: CASSPEGSGAQYEQYF. The CDR3 DNA sequence: TGTGCCAGCAGTCCCGAGGGCAGTGGGGCCCAATACGAGCAGTACTTC.

As to this clonotype: Possible read error: a much larger clone is one base away. The rearrangement links TRBV30 to TRBJ1-4; no definite D call. The CDR3 length is 11 residues. Per germline, CDR1 GTSNPN and CDR2 SVGIG (reference sequence). CDR3: CAWSRNERLFF. CDR3 sequence (DNA): TGTGCCTGGAGTCGTAATGAAAGACTGTTTTTT.

This clonotype was recorded at least ten times. This chain links TRBV13 with TRBJ1-2, with 8 bases fitting TRBD1. Germline values: CDR1 PRHDT, CDR2 FYEKMQ (reference sequence). Trimming at V came to 5 bases and at J to 8 bases, leaving 7 bases not matched to a gene. The CDR3 extends over 13 amino acids. As DNA, the CDR3 is TGTGCCAGCAGCCAAGAGGGACAGGAGGGCTACACCTTC. Amino acids: CASSQEGQEGYTF.

In regard to this clonotype: A much larger clone differs from this one at a single base, so this may be a read error. The rearrangement uses TRBV27 and TRBJ1-4; tentatively, D is TRBD1 (6 bases). The CDR3 spans 15 residues. The germline V gene has CDR1 MNHEY and CDR2 SMNVEV (reference sequence). The DNA of the CDR3 is TGTGCCAGCAGTCCCAGGGGATCGACTAATGAAAAACTGCTTTTT. It is translated as CASSPRGSTNEKLLF. The full variable domain, with the rest looked up from reference TRBV27 and TRBJ1-4, is EAQVTQNPRYLITVTGKKLTVTCSQNMNHEYMSWYRQDPGLGLRQIYYSMNVEVTDKGDVPEGYKVSRKEKRNFPLILESPSPNQTSLYFCASSPRGSTNEKLLFGSGTQLSVL.

This clonotype was counted at least ten times. CDR3 sequence (DNA): TGTGCCAGCCTCGATGGGGGAAATCAGCCCCAGCATTTT. Its translation: CASLDGGNQPQHF. This chain uses TRBV6-6 with TRBJ1-5; D is perhaps TRBD1 (5 bases). Trimming stripped 8 bases from V and 4 bases from J, with 12 bases between. The CDR3 is 13 residues long. Germline CDR1 and CDR2: MNHNY and SVGAGI (reference sequence).

This clonotype was detected many times. The chain joins TRBV24-1 to TRBJ2-1; unclear D gene. The germline V gene encodes CDR1 KGHDR and CDR2 SFDVKD. V lost 1 base and J 5 bases, leaving 2 bases between the germline ends. The CDR3 runs 12 residues. This CDR3 reads CATSDFHNEQFF. The CDR3 region has the DNA TGTGCCACCAGTGATTTTCACAATGAGCAGTTCTTC.

A remark on this clonotype: It may be a read error: a sequence one base away is much more abundant. The rearrangement uses TRBV29-1 and TRBJ2-2; TRBD2 aligns across 9 bases. The CDR3 has 13 amino acids. The V gene's germline CDR1 is SQVTM and CDR2 ANQGSEA. The CDR3 DNA reads as TGCAGCATTGAACTAGCGGGTACCGGGGAGCTGTTTTTT. This codes for CSIELAGTGELFF.